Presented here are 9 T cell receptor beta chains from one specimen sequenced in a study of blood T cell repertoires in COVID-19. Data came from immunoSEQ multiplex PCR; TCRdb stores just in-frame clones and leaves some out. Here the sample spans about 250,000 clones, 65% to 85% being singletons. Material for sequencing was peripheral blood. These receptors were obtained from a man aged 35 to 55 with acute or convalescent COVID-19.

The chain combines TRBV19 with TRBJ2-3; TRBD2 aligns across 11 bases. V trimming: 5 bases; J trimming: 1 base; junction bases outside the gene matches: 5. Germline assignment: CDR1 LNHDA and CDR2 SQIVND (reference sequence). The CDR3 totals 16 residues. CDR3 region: CASSLASGRRTDTQYF. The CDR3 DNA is TGTGCCAGTAGTTTAGCTAGCGGGAGGCGCACAGATACGCAGTATTTT.

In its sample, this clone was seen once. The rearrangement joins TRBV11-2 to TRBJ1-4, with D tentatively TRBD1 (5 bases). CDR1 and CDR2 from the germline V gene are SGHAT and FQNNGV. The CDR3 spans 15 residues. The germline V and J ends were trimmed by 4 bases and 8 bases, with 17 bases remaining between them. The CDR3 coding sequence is TGTGCCAGCAGCTCCGGTTCAGGGATAGAAGAAAAACTGTTTTTT. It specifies CASSSGSGIEEKLFF. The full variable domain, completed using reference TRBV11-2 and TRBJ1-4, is EAGVAQSPRYKIIEKRQSVAFWCNPISGHATLYWYQQILGQGPKLLIQFQNNGVVDDSQLPKDRFSAERLKGVDSTLKIQPAKLEDSAVYLCASSSGSGIEEKLFFGSGTQLSVL.

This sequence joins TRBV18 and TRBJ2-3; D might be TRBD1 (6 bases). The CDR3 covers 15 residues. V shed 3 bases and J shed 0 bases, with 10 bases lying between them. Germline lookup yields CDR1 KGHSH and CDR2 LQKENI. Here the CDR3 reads CASSPWTASTDTQYF. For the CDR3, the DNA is TGTGCCAGCTCACCTTGGACAGCTAGCACAGATACGCAGTATTTT. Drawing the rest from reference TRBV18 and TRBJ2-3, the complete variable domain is NAGVMQNPRHLVRRRGQEARLRCSPMKGHSHVYWYRQLPEEGLKFMVYLQKENIIDESGMPKERFSAEFPKEGPSILRIQQVVRGDSAAYFCASSPWTASTDTQYFGPGTRLTVL.

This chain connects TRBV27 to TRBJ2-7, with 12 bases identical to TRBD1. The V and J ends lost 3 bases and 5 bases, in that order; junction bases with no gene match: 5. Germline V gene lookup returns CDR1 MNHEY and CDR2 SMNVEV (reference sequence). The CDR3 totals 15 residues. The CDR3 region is CASSFQGQGAHEQYF. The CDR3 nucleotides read TGTGCCAGCAGTTTTCAGGGACAGGGGGCCCACGAGCAGTACTTC.

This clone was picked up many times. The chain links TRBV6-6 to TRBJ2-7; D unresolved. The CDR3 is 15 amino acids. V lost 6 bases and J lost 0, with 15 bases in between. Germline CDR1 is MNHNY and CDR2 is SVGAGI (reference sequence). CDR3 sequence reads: CASSPIYELSYEQYF. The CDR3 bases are TGTGCCAGCAGCCCAATCTACGAGCTCTCCTACGAGCAGTACTTC.

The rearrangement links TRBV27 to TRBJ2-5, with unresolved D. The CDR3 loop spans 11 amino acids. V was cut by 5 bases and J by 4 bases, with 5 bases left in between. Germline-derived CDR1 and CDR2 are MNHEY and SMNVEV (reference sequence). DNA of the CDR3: TGTGCCAGCAGTCTAGGAGAGACCCAGTACTTC. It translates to CASSLGETQYF.

CDR3 coding DNA: TGTGCCAGCAGCTTACGCCAGGGAAGCAATCAGCCCCAGCATTTT. This encodes CASSLRQGSNQPQHF. V is TRBV7-2 and J is TRBJ1-5, with D perhaps TRBD1 (5 bases). The V and J ends lost 2 bases and 1 base respectively, with 9 bases between them. In germline, CDR1 is SGHTA, CDR2 FQGNSA. The length of the CDR3 is 15 residues.

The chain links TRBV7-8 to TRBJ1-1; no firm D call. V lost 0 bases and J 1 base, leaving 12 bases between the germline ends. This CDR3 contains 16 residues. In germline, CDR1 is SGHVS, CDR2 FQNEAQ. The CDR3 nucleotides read TGTGCCAGCAGCTTAGCTAGTGCAGGCCCGAACACTGAAGCTTTCTTT. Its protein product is CASSLASAGPNTEAFF.

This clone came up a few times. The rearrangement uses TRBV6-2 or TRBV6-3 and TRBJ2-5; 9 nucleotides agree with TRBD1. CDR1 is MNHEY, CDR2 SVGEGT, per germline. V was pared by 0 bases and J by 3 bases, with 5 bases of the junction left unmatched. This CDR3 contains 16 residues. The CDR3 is CASSYSDRGFKETQYF. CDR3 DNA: TGTGCCAGCAGTTACTCGGACAGGGGCTTTAAAGAGACCCAGTACTTC.